The present TCR beta chain was sequenced within a study of blood T cells in healthy people across ages. Overall study context: Template switching retrieved approximately one barcoded beta molecule for each two T cells. Notes on the study in general: Age brought a roughly linear fall in TCR beta diversity measured per million T cells.

This clonotype was detected only a few times. Its antigen is unidentified. This CDR3 has 13 residues. Trimming removed 6 bases at V and 4 bases at J, with 12 bases between. Germline CDR1 is MDHEN and CDR2 is SYDVKM. It was with a sample-barcoded 5' primer and a J-beta primer mix that a second PCR of about 6 to 11 cycles was run. TCRdb processed the 5' RACE reads anew with MiXCR; each CDR3 protein has one entry. The profile covers 750,000 or so distinct CDR3 sequences, with about 25% appearing a single time and 9% to 9.5% taken by the ten largest. These same data were also listed under a study on T cells of mothers and their children. That paper adds: Unrelated mother-child pairs always had slightly, but never significantly, lower normalized overlap than related pairs.

The chain uses TRBV28 and TRBJ1-1, with D possibly being TRBD1 (5 bases). This clonotype was sampled from a boy aged 5-17 years in good health. The sequencing input was blood. The CDR3 region has the DNA TGTGCCAGCAGGCCAGGGCTGGGCACTGAAGCTTTCTTT. Protein product: CASRPGLGTEAFF.